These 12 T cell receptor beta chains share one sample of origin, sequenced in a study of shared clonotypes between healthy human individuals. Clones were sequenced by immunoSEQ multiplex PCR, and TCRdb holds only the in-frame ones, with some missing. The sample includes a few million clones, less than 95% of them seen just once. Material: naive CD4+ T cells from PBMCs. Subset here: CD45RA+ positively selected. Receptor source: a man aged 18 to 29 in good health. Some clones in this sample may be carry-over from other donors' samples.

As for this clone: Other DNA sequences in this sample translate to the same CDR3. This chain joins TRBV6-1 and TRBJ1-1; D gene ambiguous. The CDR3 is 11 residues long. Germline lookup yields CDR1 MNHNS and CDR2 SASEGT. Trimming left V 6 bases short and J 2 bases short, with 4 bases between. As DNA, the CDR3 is TGTGCCAGCAGCCCCAACACTGAAGCTTTCTTT. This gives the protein CASSPNTEAFF.

The CDR3 nucleotides are TGTGCCAGCAGCCCGGACAGGGGGTATGAAAAACTGTTTTTT. Protein: CASSPDRGYEKLFF. The gene calls are TRBV9 and TRBJ1-4, with 10 bases fitting TRBD1. This CDR3 is built from 14 residues. Germline V lookup: CDR1 SGDLS, CDR2 YYNGEE. With 4 bases clipped from V and 6 bases from J, the junction kept 3 bases outside the gene matches.

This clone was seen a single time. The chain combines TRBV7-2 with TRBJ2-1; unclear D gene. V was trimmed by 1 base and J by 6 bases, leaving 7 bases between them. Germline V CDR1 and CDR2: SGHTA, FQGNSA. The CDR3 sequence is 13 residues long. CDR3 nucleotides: TGTGCCAGCAGCTTAGAGCAACTCAATGAGCAGTTCTTC. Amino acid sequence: CASSLEQLNEQFF.

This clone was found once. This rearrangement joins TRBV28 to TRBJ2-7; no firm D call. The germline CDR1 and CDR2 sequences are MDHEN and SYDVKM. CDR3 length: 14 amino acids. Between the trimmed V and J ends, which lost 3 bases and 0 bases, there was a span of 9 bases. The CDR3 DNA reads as TGTGCCAGCAGTTTGGAGCTAACCTCCTACGAGCAGTACTTC. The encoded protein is CASSLELTSYEQYF.

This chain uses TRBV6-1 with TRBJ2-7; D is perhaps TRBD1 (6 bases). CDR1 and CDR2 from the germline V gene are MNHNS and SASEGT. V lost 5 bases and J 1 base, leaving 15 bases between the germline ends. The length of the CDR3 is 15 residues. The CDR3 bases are TGTGCCAGCAGTCCACCGGGACAAAAATCCTACGAGCAGTACTTC. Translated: CASSPPGQKSYEQYF.

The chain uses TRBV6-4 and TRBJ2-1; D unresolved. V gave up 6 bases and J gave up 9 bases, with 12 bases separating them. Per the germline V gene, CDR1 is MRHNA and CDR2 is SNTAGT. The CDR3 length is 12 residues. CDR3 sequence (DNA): TGTGCCAGCAGCGGCGACTTGGGTGAGCAGTTCTTC. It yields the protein CASSGDLGEQFF.

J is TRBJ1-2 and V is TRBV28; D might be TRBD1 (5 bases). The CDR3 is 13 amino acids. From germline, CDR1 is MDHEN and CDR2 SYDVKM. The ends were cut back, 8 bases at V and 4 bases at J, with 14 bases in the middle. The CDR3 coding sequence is TGTGCCAGCGGTCGCGGGACTAGCTATGGCTACACCTTC. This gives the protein CASGRGTSYGYTF.

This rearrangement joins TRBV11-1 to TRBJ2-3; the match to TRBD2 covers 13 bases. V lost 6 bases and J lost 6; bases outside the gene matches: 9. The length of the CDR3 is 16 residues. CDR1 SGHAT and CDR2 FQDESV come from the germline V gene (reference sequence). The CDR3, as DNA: TGTGCCAGCAGTCTAACTAGCGGGAGGGCCCCCGATACGCAGTATTTT. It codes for CASSLTSGRAPDTQYF. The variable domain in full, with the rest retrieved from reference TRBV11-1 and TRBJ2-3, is EAEVAQSPRYKITEKSQAVAFWCDPISGHATLYWYRQILGQGPELLVQFQDESVVDDSQLPKDRFSAERLKGVDSTLKIQPAELGDSAMYLCASSLTSGRAPDTQYFGPGTRLTVL.

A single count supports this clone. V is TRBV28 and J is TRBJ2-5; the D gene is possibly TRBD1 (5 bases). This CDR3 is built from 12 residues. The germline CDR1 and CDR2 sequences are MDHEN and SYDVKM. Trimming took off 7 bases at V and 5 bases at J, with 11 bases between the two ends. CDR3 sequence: CASTQGWETQYF. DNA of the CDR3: TGTGCCAGCACCCAGGGATGGGAGACCCAGTACTTC.

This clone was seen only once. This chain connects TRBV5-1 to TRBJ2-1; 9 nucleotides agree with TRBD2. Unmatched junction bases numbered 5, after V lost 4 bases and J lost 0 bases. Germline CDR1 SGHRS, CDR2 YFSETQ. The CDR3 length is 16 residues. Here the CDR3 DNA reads TGCGCCAGCAGCAACTTAGCGGGAGTCTCCTACAATGAGCAGTTCTTC. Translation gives CASSNLAGVSYNEQFF. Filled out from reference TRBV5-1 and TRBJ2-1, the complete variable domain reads KAGVTQTPRYLIKTRGQQVTLSCSPISGHRSVSWYQQTPGQGLQFLFEYFSETQRNKGNFPGRFSGRQFSNSRSEMNVSTLELGDSALYLCASSNLAGVSYNEQFFGPGTRLTVL.

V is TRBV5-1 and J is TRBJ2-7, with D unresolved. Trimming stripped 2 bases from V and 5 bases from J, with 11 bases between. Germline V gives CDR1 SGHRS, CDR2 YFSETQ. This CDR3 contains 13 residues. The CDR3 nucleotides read TGCGCCAGCAGCTTCGACGCACGGAACGAGCAGTACTTC. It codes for CASSFDARNEQYF.

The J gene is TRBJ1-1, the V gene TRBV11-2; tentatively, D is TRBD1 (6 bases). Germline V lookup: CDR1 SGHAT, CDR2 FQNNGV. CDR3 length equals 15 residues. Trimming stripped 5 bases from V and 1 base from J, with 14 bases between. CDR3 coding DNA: TGTGCCAGCAGCCCAGGGGAATATACGAACACTGAAGCTTTCTTT. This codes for CASSPGEYTNTEAFF.